In its sample, the clone carrying this T cell receptor beta chain was seen once. What it binds is unknown. The data derive from a study of CD8+ T cells in alopecia areata. For the study at large: Treated patients were dosed with oral tofacitinib, taking 5 to 10 mg twice daily. Study-wide points: Sharing of TCR sequences between patients (possibly for HLA-related reasons) was less clear than in mice.

Treatment noted: oral pan-JAK inhibitor, 5-10 mg twice daily. The sorting of PBMCs gave CD4+ and CD8+ T cells. Following RNA extraction, reverse transcription yielded cDNA that acted as the sequencing template. Some clones are missing from TCRdb's copy, which holds only in-frame ones; the method was immunoSEQ multiplex PCR. The repertoire includes approximately 45,000 clones, 50% to 70% of them detected once, and roughly 22% sits in the top ten. The CDR3 totals 14 residues. The germline V gene has CDR1 WSHSY and CDR2 SAAADI. Trimming cost V 3 bases and J 5 bases, with 14 bases left between them. The chain combines TRBV10-2 with TRBJ2-7; D unclear. This specimen was CD8+ T cells sorted from blood, taken at week 4, from a patient treated with tofacitinib. This receptor was obtained from a human donor with alopecia areata. The CDR3 here is CASSDFGTLDEQYF. DNA for the CDR3: TGCGCCAGCAGTGATTTTGGAACATTGGACGAGCAGTACTTC.